These 15 T cell receptor beta chains share one sample of origin, sequenced in a study of early T cells in non-severe SARS-CoV-2 infection. Each CDR3 protein is one row after TCRdb ran MiXCR on the 5' RACE reads. Of some 16,000 distinct CDR3 sequences detected, approximately 4.7% appear once; the ten largest clones hold about 6.7%. Sequencing used whole blood. Receptor source: an adult who was a healthcare worker with PCR-confirmed SARS-CoV-2 infection or an uninfected control (not recorded which).

Many counts were recorded for this clonotype. This chain links TRBV27 with TRBJ2-7; a possible D gene is TRBD1 (6 bases). Trimming took 5 bases from V and 1 from J, leaving 9 bases between them. Germline-derived CDR1 and CDR2 are MNHEY and SMNVEV (reference sequence). The CDR3 is 13 residues long. In DNA, the CDR3 is TGTGCCAGCAGTGCCGGACAGTCCTACGAGCAGTACGTC. Translating gives CASSAGQSYEQYV.

This clonotype is classed as medium-sized. V gene TRBV20-1 combines with J gene TRBJ2-5; D not resolved. CDR3 length: 12 amino acids. Germline CDR1 DFQATT, CDR2 SNEGSKA (reference sequence). Trimming left V 6 bases short and J 4 bases short, with 12 bases between. The CDR3: CSAVGNIETQYF. The CDR3 coding sequence is TGCAGTGCGGTTGGGAACATAGAGACCCAGTACTTC.

The V gene is TRBV12-3 or TRBV12-4, the J gene TRBJ2-7; D possibly uses TRBD1 or TRBD2 (6 bases each). The CDR3 covers 14 residues. The germline V and J ends were trimmed by 2 bases and 0 bases, with 8 bases remaining between them. CDR3 amino acids: CASSLRGDSYEQYF. Here the CDR3 DNA reads TGTGCCAGCAGTTTAAGGGGGGACTCCTACGAGCAGTACTTC.

This clonotype was detected many times. This chain joins TRBV7-2 and TRBJ2-1, with 11 bases lining up with TRBD2. V gave up 4 bases and J gave up 4 bases; unmatched junction bases: 3. The CDR3 is made up of 15 amino acids. Germline V lookup: CDR1 SGHTA, CDR2 FQGNSA. The CDR3 coding sequence is TGTGCCAGCAGCTCGGGACTAGCGGAGTACAATGAGCAGTTCTTC. This encodes CASSSGLAEYNEQFF.

This clonotype was seen at least ten times. The chain links TRBV27 to TRBJ1-1; a possible D gene is TRBD1 (5 bases). Germline V CDR1 and CDR2: MNHEY, SMNVEV (reference sequence). The CDR3 contains 14 residues. V was clipped by 3 bases and J by 1 base, with 9 bases between them. This chain's CDR3 is CASSFARANTEAFF. The CDR3 DNA reads TGTGCCAGCAGTTTCGCCAGGGCGAACACTGAAGCTTTCTTT.

This clonotype showed up many times. The chain links TRBV7-6 to TRBJ2-7; no firm D call. V was cut by 0 bases and J by 3 bases, with 6 bases left in between. The CDR3 totals 13 residues. Germline V gene lookup returns CDR1 SGHVS and CDR2 FNYEAQ. Here the CDR3 DNA reads TGTGCCAGCAGCTTAGCCTCGGTCTACGAGCAGTACTTC. This sequence encodes CASSLASVYEQYF.

This clonotype appeared many times. This rearrangement joins TRBV7-6 to TRBJ2-5; D not certain. Germline lookup yields CDR1 SGHVS and CDR2 FNYEAQ. The CDR3 covers 11 residues. V was cut by 4 bases and J by 1 base, with 1 base left in between. CDR3 residues: CASSSQETQYF. CDR3 coding DNA: TGTGCCAGCAGCTCCCAAGAGACCCAGTACTTC.

Ten or more counts support this clonotype. The V call is TRBV6-6, the J call TRBJ1-6, with D hard to call. The germline gives CDR1 MNHNY, CDR2 SVGAGI (reference sequence). V was pared by 2 bases and J by 8 bases, with 4 bases between. CDR3 length: 12 residues. CDR3 nucleotide sequence: TGTGCCAGCAGTTACGGAGATTCACCCCTCCACTTT. Protein sequence: CASSYGDSPLHF.

This clonotype appeared a few times. The gene calls are TRBV24-1 and TRBJ2-3, with 7 bases matching TRBD2. Germline trimming cut 3 bases from V and 5 bases from J; bases unmatched to any gene: 16. Germline lookup yields CDR1 KGHDR and CDR2 SFDVKD. The CDR3 covers 18 residues. This CDR3 reads CATSDTPSTGGRGDTQYF. For the CDR3, the DNA is TGTGCCACCAGTGATACCCCCTCAACGGGAGGTCGGGGAGATACGCAGTATTTT.

This clonotype ranks as medium-sized (0.01 to 0.1%). The rearrangement uses TRBV11-1 and TRBJ2-1; no clear D. The CDR3 extends over 11 amino acids. Trimming pared 3 bases from V and 7 bases from J, leaving 4 bases between. CDR1 and CDR2 (germline): SGHAT, FQDESV (reference sequence). This chain's CDR3 is CASSLGNEQFF. Written as DNA, the CDR3 is TGTGCCAGCAGCTTGGGAAATGAGCAGTTCTTC. Looking up the rest from reference TRBV11-1 and TRBJ2-1 gives the full variable domain: EAEVAQSPRYKITEKSQAVAFWCDPISGHATLYWYRQILGQGPELLVQFQDESVVDDSQLPKDRFSAERLKGVDSTLKIQPAELGDSAMYLCASSLGNEQFFGPGTRLTVL.

This clonotype was observed many times. The rearrangement uses TRBV6-5 and TRBJ2-2, with TRBD1 identical over 10 bases. The CDR3 has 15 amino acids. The junction had 5 bases not matched to a gene; V was cut back by 6 bases and J by 4 bases. From germline, CDR1 is MNHEY and CDR2 SVGAGI. CDR3 protein: CASRRDRGGTGELFF. CDR3 in DNA: TGTGCCAGCAGGAGGGACAGGGGAGGCACCGGGGAGCTGTTTTTT.

This clonotype rates as medium-sized. The chain couples TRBV12-3 or TRBV12-4 to TRBJ2-1; TRBD2 agrees at 12 bases. V gave up 4 bases and J gave up 7 bases; unmatched junction bases: 5. The CDR3 is made up of 15 amino acids. The CDR3 loop is CASSSSGRARNEQFF. CDR3 sequence (DNA): TGTGCCAGCAGTTCTAGCGGGAGGGCCAGGAATGAGCAGTTCTTC.

This clonotype was detected many times. The chain has TRBV6-2 or TRBV6-3 and TRBJ2-7, with 8 bases fitting TRBD1. The CDR3 runs 15 residues. Per the germline V gene, CDR1 is MNHEY and CDR2 is SVGEGT. Trimming at V came to 2 bases and at J to 5 bases, leaving 8 bases not matched to a gene. Here the CDR3 reads CASSYGQGGANEQYV. In nucleotides, the CDR3 is TGTGCCAGCAGTTACGGACAGGGAGGTGCGAACGAGCAGTACGTC.

In this sample, this clonotype turned up many times. The chain combines TRBV27 with TRBJ1-2; D uncertain. Germline CDR1 MNHEY, CDR2 SMNVEV (reference sequence). Trimming pared 4 bases from V and 1 base from J, leaving 4 bases between. CDR3 length: 12 residues. The CDR3 spells CASSSNNYGYTF. The CDR3 DNA is TGTGCCAGCAGTTCCAATAACTATGGCTACACCTTC.

This clonotype was detected a few times. V usage is TRBV6-2 or TRBV6-3 and J usage is TRBJ1-5; the D is unclear. V lost 10 bases and J lost 1, with 14 bases in between. This CDR3 contains 14 residues. Germline CDR1 and CDR2: MNHEY and SVGEGT. The CDR3 nucleotides are TGTGCCACCCCTATCCATGCGAGCAATCAGCCCCAGCATTTT. This gives the protein CATPIHASNQPQHF.